One sample yielded the 29 T cell receptor beta chains listed below, sequenced in a study of CD8+CD57+ T cells in acquired aplastic anemia. Patients sequenced had flow cytometry evidence of CD8+CD57+ cell expansion. Genomic DNA constituted the template upon which TCR beta VDJ and CDR3 profiling was performed. In TCRdb, the reads were re-called with MiXCR into one record per CDR3 protein. This table holds approximately 58,000 distinct CDR3 sequences, around 60% found once. Sequenced: sorted CD4+, CD8+, or CD8+CD57+ T cells (not recorded which) from PBMCs. These receptor sequences come from a human donor with aplastic anemia.

V and J are TRBV11-3 and TRBJ1-1, with D tentatively TRBD1 (5 bases). The V gene's germline CDR1 is SGHNT and CDR2 YENEEA. This CDR3 region has 13 residues. Trimming stripped 3 bases from V and 4 bases from J, with 9 bases between. As DNA, the CDR3 is TGTGCCAGCAGCTTCAGGGATGGCACTGAAGCTTTCTTT. Encoded protein: CASSFRDGTEAFF.

The V gene is TRBV7-2, the J gene TRBJ2-7, with 8 nucleotides matching TRBD2. CDR1 and CDR2 from the germline V gene are SGHTA and FQGNSA. This CDR3 is 13 amino acids long. V gave up 6 bases and J gave up 0 bases; unmatched junction bases: 1. The chain's CDR3 is CASRGLVSYEQYF. The CDR3 coding sequence is TGTGCCAGCAGGGGACTAGTCTCCTACGAGCAGTACTTC.

The chain has TRBV2 and TRBJ1-1, with D unresolved. Germline CDR1 is SNHLY and CDR2 is FYNNEI. V lost 2 bases and J lost 8, with 15 bases in between. The CDR3 is 14 amino acids. The CDR3 sequence: CASSESPGVAEAFF. The DNA of the CDR3 is TGTGCCAGCAGTGAATCGCCCGGGGTAGCGGAAGCTTTCTTT.

This rearrangement joins TRBV4-1 to TRBJ2-7, with TRBD1 matching over 7 bases. CDR1 and CDR2 (germline): MGHRA, YSYEKL. With 1 base clipped from V and 1 base from J, the junction kept 1 base outside the gene matches. The CDR3 loop spans 14 amino acids. CDR3 DNA sequence: TGCGCCAGCAGCCAAGGACAGGGTTCCTACGAGCAGTACTTC. Translated, it gives CASSQGQGSYEQYF.

Regarding this clonotype: A much larger clone differs from this one at a single base, so this may be a read error. This rearrangement joins TRBV10-3 to TRBJ1-2; weak D call: TRBD1 (5 bases). CDR1 and CDR2 (germline): ENHRY, SYGVKD. CDR3 size: 15 residues. The CDR3 DNA sequence: TGTGCCATCAGTGGGTACAGGTTGCCGTCCTATGGCTGCACCTTC. It translates to CAISGYRLPSYGCTF.

This clonotype has ten or more counts. V usage is TRBV20-1 and J usage is TRBJ1-2; TRBD1 might be the D (5 bases). Germline V CDR1 and CDR2: DFQATT, SNEGSKA (reference sequence). The V end was cut by 6 bases, the J end by 7 bases, with 12 bases between. The CDR3 covers 11 residues. CDR3 DNA sequence: TGCAGTGCCCGGGACCTTAGTGGCTACACCTTC. This encodes CSARDLSGYTF.

This clonotype was recorded many times. It may be a read error: a sequence one base away is much more abundant. The J gene is TRBJ2-7, the V gene TRBV7-9; D tentatively fits TRBD1 or TRBD2 (5 bases each). This CDR3 comprises 13 residues. V lost 1 base to trimming and J lost 3 bases, with 7 bases between them. Germline CDR1 reads SEHNR; CDR2 reads FQNEAQ (reference sequence). CDR3 loop: CASSLGGDYEQYF. The CDR3 bases are TGTGCCAGCAGCTTAGGAGGGGACTACGAGCAGTACTTC. Based on the CDR3 plus reference TRBV7-9 and TRBJ2-7, the full variable domain is DTGVSQNPRHKITKRGQNVTFRCDPISEHNRLYWYRQTLGQGPEFLTYFQNEAQLEKSRLLSDRFSAERPKGSFSTLEIQRTEQGDSAMYLCASSLGGDYEQYFGPGTRLTVT.

This clonotype occurred many times. As DNA, the CDR3 is TGTGCCAGCAATCGGGGACAGGGGCCATATAGCAATCAGCCCCAGCATTTT. Protein: CASNRGQGPYSNQPQHF. V and J are TRBV19 and TRBJ1-5; 10 bases match TRBD1. The CDR3 length is 17 residues. Trimming at V came to 9 bases and at J to 0 bases, leaving 11 bases not matched to a gene. Looked up from germline, CDR1 is LNHDA and CDR2 is SQIVND (reference sequence).

V and J are TRBV20-1 and TRBJ1-1; TRBD1 matches 7 bases. CDR1 and CDR2 from the germline V gene are DFQATT and SNEGSKA (reference sequence). The junction had 8 bases not matched to a gene; V was cut back by 6 bases and J by 7 bases. The CDR3 has 12 amino acids. The CDR3 DNA reads as TGCAGTGCGAGGAGACAGGGCGTTGAAGCTTTCTTT. This encodes CSARRQGVEAFF.

This chain connects TRBV2 to TRBJ1-1; the D gene is possibly TRBD1 (5 bases). CDR3 length equals 12 residues. V gave up 11 bases and J gave up 1 base, with 11 bases separating them. Germline lookup yields CDR1 SNHLY and CDR2 FYNNEI. CDR3 DNA: TGTGCCCGAGGGACCGCGAACACTGAAGCTTTCTTT. Protein product: CARGTANTEAFF.

The V and J genes are TRBV5-4 and TRBJ1-4, with D perhaps matching TRBD1 (6 bases). V lost 1 base and J lost 4, with 8 bases in between. There are 14 residues in the CDR3. Germline V gene lookup returns CDR1 SGHNT and CDR2 YYREEE (reference sequence). The CDR3 coding sequence is TGTGCCAGCAGCTTGAGGACAGATAATGAAAAACTGTTTTTT. Translating gives CASSLRTDNEKLFF.

V and J are TRBV7-2 and TRBJ1-3; tentatively, D is TRBD1 (6 bases). Trimming shortened V by 5 bases and J by 2 bases, and 13 bases separated the two germline ends. This CDR3 is 15 amino acids long. Germline CDR1 is SGHTA and CDR2 is FQGNSA. The CDR3 coding sequence is TGTGCCAGCAGCCCTGGAACAGGGACTGGAAACACCATATATTTT. It encodes CASSPGTGTGNTIYF.

V usage is TRBV4-1 and J usage is TRBJ1-4, with D unclear. The V gene's germline CDR1 is MGHRA and CDR2 YSYEKL. This CDR3 contains 18 residues. V lost 3 bases, J lost 2 bases, and 19 bases lay in between. This chain's CDR3 is CASSHPTRGTPTNEKLFF. CDR3 coding DNA: TGCGCCAGCAGCCATCCCACCCGGGGTACTCCGACTAATGAAAAACTGTTTTTT.

This clonotype was recorded many times. The V and J genes are TRBV7-8 and TRBJ2-2; D possibly corresponds to TRBD1 (6 bases). The germline V gene has CDR1 SGHVS and CDR2 FQNEAQ. V was pared by 2 bases and J by 6 bases, with 13 bases between. There are 15 residues in the CDR3. For the CDR3, the DNA is TGTGCCAGCAGCTTACTCATACAGGGTTCCGGGGAGCTGTTTTTT. Translation gives CASSLLIQGSGELFF.

The chain joins TRBV30 to TRBJ2-1; the match to TRBD1 covers 7 bases. The CDR3 runs to 12 residues. Trimming cost V 5 bases and J 7 bases; bases outside gene matches: 5. Germline CDR1 reads GTSNPN; CDR2 reads SVGIG (reference sequence). CDR3 sequence: CAWGTGENEQFF. CDR3 nucleotides: TGTGCCTGGGGCACAGGGGAAAATGAGCAGTTCTTC.

V usage is TRBV2 and J usage is TRBJ1-1; TRBD1 might be the D (6 bases). This CDR3 has 13 residues. V was shortened by 10 bases and J by 3 bases, with 15 bases between the two germline ends. CDR1 is SNHLY and CDR2 is FYNNEI in the germline V gene. The chain's CDR3 is CAIQQGRDTEAFF. In nucleotides, the CDR3 is TGTGCCATTCAACAGGGAAGGGACACTGAAGCTTTCTTT.

The rearrangement links TRBV25-1 to TRBJ2-7, with 15 bases fitting TRBD2. CDR3 size: 15 residues. Germline trimming cut 8 bases from V and 7 bases from J; bases unmatched to any gene: 9. Germline loops: CDR1 MGHDK, CDR2 SYGVNS. The CDR3 loop reads CASGLAGGPYNEQYF. The CDR3 bases are TGTGCCAGCGGACTAGCGGGGGGGCCTTATAATGAGCAGTACTTC.

Comments on this clonotype: Being one base from a much bigger clone, this may be a read error. This is likely a read error, given that the CDR3 carries no conserved phenylalanine or tryptophan at its end. The chain has TRBV6-4 and TRBJ1-2; no definite D call. From germline, CDR1 is MRHNA and CDR2 SNTAGT. Between the trimmed V and J ends, which lost 0 bases and 5 bases, there was a span of 13 bases. CDR3 size: 15 residues. CDR3 in DNA: TGTGCCAGCAGTGACTCGACGACAACCTCTTATGGCTACACCCTC. This translates into CASSDSTTTSYGYTL.

This clonotype came up many times. This chain uses TRBV12-3 or TRBV12-4 with TRBJ1-5; D may be TRBD1 (6 bases). V lost 5 bases and J 7 bases, leaving 15 bases between the germline ends. This CDR3 contains 14 residues. The CDR3 reads CASSSPQGMQPQHF. The DNA of the CDR3 is TGTGCCAGCAGTAGCCCTCAGGGGATGCAGCCCCAGCATTTT.

The table lists this clonotype with a few counts. The CDR3 reads CASSLWSENSPLHF. In DNA, the CDR3 is TGTGCCAGCAGCTTGTGGAGCGAAAATTCACCCCTCCACTTT. The V gene is TRBV7-3, the J gene TRBJ1-6; unclear D gene. This CDR3 spans 14 amino acids. Germline CDR1 SGHTA, CDR2 FQGTGA. The ends were cut back, 3 bases at V and 7 bases at J, with 10 bases in the middle. The whole variable domain, filled in from reference TRBV7-3 and TRBJ1-6, reads GAGVSQTPSNKVTEKGKYVELRCDPISGHTALYWYRQSLGQGPEFLIYFQGTGAADDSGLPNDRFFAVRPEGSVSTLKIQRTERGDSAVYLCASSLWSENSPLHFGNGTRLTVT.

The chain joins TRBV9 to TRBJ2-5; the D is unclear. Germline CDR1 is SGDLS and CDR2 is YYNGEE. V was clipped by 5 bases and J by 1 base, with 15 bases between them. This CDR3 spans 15 amino acids. The CDR3 here is CASSRNSGAQETQYF. As DNA, the CDR3 is TGTGCCAGCAGTCGAAACTCAGGAGCCCAAGAGACCCAGTACTTC.

V usage is TRBV19 and J usage is TRBJ1-5; the D gene is possibly TRBD1 (5 bases). CDR1 and CDR2 from the germline V gene are LNHDA and SQIVND (reference sequence). The CDR3 extends over 15 amino acids. V dropped 10 bases and J dropped 0 bases, with 16 bases sitting between them. The CDR3 spells CATSRDGDSNQPQHF. CDR3 in DNA: TGTGCCACCTCAAGGGACGGAGATAGCAATCAGCCCCAGCATTTT.

V usage is TRBV24-1 and J usage is TRBJ2-6, with D unclear. Germline V CDR1 and CDR2: KGHDR, SFDVKD. The CDR3 consists of 13 residues. V lost 6 bases and J 2 bases, leaving 4 bases between the germline ends. CDR3 nucleotide sequence: TGTGCCACCAGTTCCGCTGGGGCCAACGTCCTGACTTTC. Translation gives CATSSAGANVLTF.

The chain is built from TRBV7-2 and TRBJ1-5; 9 positions match TRBD1. CDR3 size: 14 residues. Germline CDR1 SGHTA, CDR2 FQGNSA. V lost 5 bases to trimming and J lost 7 bases; unmatched junction nucleotides: 6. The CDR3 protein is CASSPAGQGQPQHF. The CDR3 nucleotides are TGTGCCAGCAGCCCAGCGGGACAGGGACAGCCCCAGCATTTT.

The rearrangement links TRBV5-5 to TRBJ2-7; D gene unclear. V gave up 6 bases and J gave up 6 bases, with 10 bases separating them. This CDR3 is 11 amino acids long. Germline CDR1 SGHKS, CDR2 YYEKEE (reference sequence). In nucleotides, the CDR3 is TGTGCCAGCAACTTCGTTGGCGAGCAGTACTTC. It encodes CASNFVGEQYF.

The chain couples TRBV10-3 to TRBJ2-5; 9 bases are a match to TRBD1. The V and J ends lost 6 bases and 5 bases, in that order; junction bases with no gene match: 7. Germline lookup yields CDR1 ENHRY and CDR2 SYGVKD. CDR3 length equals 14 residues. Written as DNA, the CDR3 is TGTGCCATCAGAGGGGACAGGGAGGGGGAGACCCAGTACTTC. This encodes CAIRGDREGETQYF.

The chain is built from TRBV6-1 and TRBJ1-1; D possibly corresponds to TRBD1 (6 bases). The CDR3 spans 17 residues. V shed 4 bases and J shed 4 bases, with 22 bases lying between them. The germline V gene encodes CDR1 MNHNS and CDR2 SASEGT. CDR3 region: CASSAEGGDSFITEAFF. The CDR3 DNA sequence: TGTGCCAGCAGTGCCGAGGGGGGGGACTCTTTTATCACTGAAGCTTTCTTT.

The chain is built from TRBV10-3 and TRBJ1-1; 8 bases agree with TRBD1. Germline values: CDR1 ENHRY, CDR2 SYGVKD. This CDR3 is built from 15 residues. V was pared by 4 bases and J by 0 bases, with 4 bases of the junction left unmatched. CDR3 nucleotide sequence: TGTGCCATCAGTGGCGGGGGACAGGTGAACACTGAAGCTTTCTTT. It encodes CAISGGGQVNTEAFF.

The chain has TRBV10-3 and TRBJ2-5; 8 nucleotides match TRBD1. CDR3 length: 16 amino acids. V lost 6 bases to trimming and J lost 3 bases; unmatched junction nucleotides: 12. Germline V gives CDR1 ENHRY, CDR2 SYGVKD. CDR3 loop: CAISPDPGQAKETQYF. As DNA, the CDR3 is TGTGCCATCAGCCCGGATCCGGGACAGGCGAAAGAGACCCAGTACTTC.